This T cell receptor (beta chain) comes out of a study of shared clonotypes between healthy human individuals. Study-wide background: CD8 memory received one plate per donor, CD8 naive two, CD4 memory three and CD4 naive three.

Each cell subset's genomic DNA was divided evenly among several immunoSEQ plates. Clones were read by immunoSEQ multiplex PCR, and TCRdb kept only the in-frame ones, dropping some. The sample lists under 600,000 clones, 95% to 97% occurring once. Sequenced input: naive CD4+ T cells sorted from blood. The subset here: CD45RA+ positively selected. This TCR was sampled from a woman in her 30s in good health.

The CDR3 sequence is CASTRDRNYGYTF. The CDR3 nucleotides are TGTGCCAGTACCAGGGACAGGAACTATGGCTACACCTTC. V is TRBV19 and J is TRBJ1-2, with 8 bases lining up with TRBD1. Germline assignment: CDR1 LNHDA and CDR2 SQIVND (reference sequence). Losses at the gene ends were 7 bases for V and 2 bases for J; bases not matched to a gene: 3. The CDR3 has 13 amino acids. The variable domain in full, completed from reference TRBV19 and TRBJ1-2, reads DGGITQSPKYLFRKEGQNVTLSCEQNLNHDAMYWYRQDPGQGLRLIYYSQIVNDFQKGDIAEGYSVSREKKESFPLTVTSAQKNPTAFYLCASTRDRNYGYTFGSGTRLTVV.